The 29 T cell receptor beta chains listed next were all sequenced from one sample in a study of OX40 agonist ivuxolimab in advanced cancers. Assay used: immunoSEQ multiplex PCR; TCRdb lists only in-frame clones, some missing. The data hold around 62,000 clones, with roughly 91% observed a single time. The specimen was CD4+ or CD8+ T cells sorted from blood, collected in a trial of the OX40 agonist ivuxolimab. Every receptor here comes from an adult with an advanced solid tumor such as melanoma, head and neck, liver or kidney cancer.

The chain joins TRBV4-2 to TRBJ2-7, with D unresolved. The V gene lost 4 bases and the J gene lost 7 bases, with 14 bases spanning the gap. This CDR3 has 13 amino acids. Germline CDR1 and CDR2: LGHNA and YNFKEQ. This CDR3 is CASSPQMDREQYF. CDR3 nucleotide sequence: TGTGCCAGCAGCCCCCAAATGGACCGGGAGCAGTACTTC.

V usage is TRBV7-2 and J usage is TRBJ2-7; 12 nucleotides align to TRBD1. Germline-derived CDR1 and CDR2 are SGHTA and FQGNSA. The CDR3 runs to 15 residues. The trim removed 7 bases at V and 4 bases at J, leaving 8 bases unmatched. The CDR3 DNA reads TGTGCCAGCACCCTCTTGGGACAGGGGGCATACGAGCAGTACTTC. Its translation is CASTLLGQGAYEQYF.

The V call is TRBV9, the J call TRBJ1-1; D not certain. Germline loops: CDR1 SGDLS, CDR2 YYNGEE. V was pared by 4 bases and J by 0 bases, with 7 bases between. This CDR3 comprises 13 residues. The CDR3 sequence is CASSKAMNTEAFF. CDR3 DNA: TGTGCCAGCAGCAAGGCCATGAACACTGAAGCTTTCTTT.

The chain uses TRBV2 and TRBJ1-5; TRBD1 matches at 12 bases. Germline CDR1 SNHLY, CDR2 FYNNEI. V gave up 6 bases and J gave up 7 bases; unmatched junction bases: 7. This CDR3 has 15 amino acids. The CDR3 DNA is TGTGCCAGCAGCCCGGGGACAGGGGGCGGGCAGCCCCAGCATTTT. As protein: CASSPGTGGGQPQHF.

The table lists this clone with a few counts. V usage is TRBV5-3 and J usage is TRBJ1-2; D unclear. TRBV5-3 is treated as an ORF (open reading frame) with a function not yet certain. Trimming pared 0 bases from V and 1 base from J, leaving 13 bases between. CDR3 length: 16 amino acids. The CDR3 DNA reads TGTGCCAGAAGCTTGGGGGGAAGCAGGATTAACTATGGCTACACCTTC. As protein: CARSLGGSRINYGYTF.

Relative to its sample, this clone is medium-sized (0.01 to 0.1%). The chain combines TRBV19 with TRBJ1-2; the match to TRBD1 covers 8 bases. The germline V gene has CDR1 LNHDA and CDR2 SQIVND (reference sequence). The CDR3 runs 15 residues. Unmatched junction bases numbered 10, after V lost 5 bases and J lost 5 bases. CDR3 bases: TGTGCCAGTAGTTCCAACGGACAGGGAGGTTATGGCTACACCTTC. It specifies CASSSNGQGGYGYTF.

The chain is built from TRBV27 and TRBJ2-1, with D unresolved. This CDR3 is built from 10 residues. Germline CDR1 reads MNHEY; CDR2 reads SMNVEV (reference sequence). V was shortened by 8 bases and J by 8 bases, with 7 bases between the two germline ends. In DNA, the CDR3 is TGTGCCAGCGGCTTCCATGAGCAGTTCTTC. Translated: CASGFHEQFF.

The rearrangement joins TRBV2 to TRBJ1-2, with D uncertain. Germline V gene sequence: CDR1 SNHLY, CDR2 FYNNEI. V dropped 0 bases and J dropped 7 bases, with 15 bases sitting between them. The CDR3 has 15 residues. The CDR3 sequence is CASSEALRGIGGYTF. In nucleotides, the CDR3 is TGTGCCAGCAGTGAAGCGCTTCGGGGAATTGGTGGCTACACCTTC.

This clone appeared a few times. This sequence joins TRBV30 and TRBJ1-2; the match to TRBD1 covers 7 bases. Germline values: CDR1 GTSNPN, CDR2 SVGIG (reference sequence). This CDR3 is built from 11 residues. V shed 2 bases, J shed 7 bases, and the junction held 1 base outside the gene matches. In nucleotides, the CDR3 is TGTGCCTGGAGTCAGGGGGGTGGCTACACCTTC. Translating gives CAWSQGGGYTF.

The table lists this clone with a count of one. J is TRBJ2-2 and V is TRBV4-3, with 10 positions matching TRBD1. With V trimmed by 2 bases and J by 4 bases, 4 bases remained unmatched. This CDR3 is 16 amino acids long. CDR1 LGHNA and CDR2 YSLEER come from the germline V gene. CDR3 region: CASSQPRTGGTGELFF. As DNA, the CDR3 is TGCGCCAGCAGCCAACCCCGGACAGGGGGCACCGGGGAGCTGTTTTTT.

The chain joins TRBV7-8 to TRBJ1-5, with 9 bases matching TRBD1. The germline gives CDR1 SGHVS, CDR2 FQNEAQ. The CDR3 extends over 15 amino acids. The junction had 6 bases not matched to a gene; V was cut back by 5 bases and J by 4 bases. DNA for the CDR3: TGTGCCAGCAGCATAGGGACAGGGTGGAATCAGCCCCAGCATTTT. Its translation is CASSIGTGWNQPQHF.

Regarding this clone: The junction departs from germline at one end; a sequencing error may be responsible. The chain joins TRBV10-3 to TRBJ1-1; D unclear. Per germline, CDR1 ENHRY and CDR2 SYGVKD. This CDR3 is 14 amino acids long. CDR3 coding DNA: TGTGCCAGCAGTTACTACGGACGGAACACTGAAGCTTTCTTT. Amino acids: CASSYYGRNTEAFF.

This chain joins TRBV11-3 and TRBJ2-5, with D unclear. The CDR3 extends over 15 amino acids. Trimming removed 1 base from V and 0 bases from J, with 9 bases in between. Germline V gives CDR1 SGHNT, CDR2 YENEEA. The CDR3 DNA reads as TGTGCCAGCAGCTTAGCGGCACCATACCAAGAGACCCAGTACTTC. It encodes CASSLAAPYQETQYF.

CDR3 sequence reads: CASSLNLQGANVLTF. The DNA of the CDR3 is TGTGCCAGCAGCTTAAACTTACAGGGGGCCAACGTCCTGACTTTC. The chain employs TRBV5-4 and TRBJ2-6; D not resolved. V lost 2 bases and J 4 bases, leaving 10 bases between the germline ends. The CDR3 sequence is 15 residues long. Germline loops: CDR1 SGHNT, CDR2 YYREEE (reference sequence). The whole variable domain, remainder taken from reference TRBV5-4 and TRBJ2-6, is ETGVTQSPTHLIKTRGQQVTLRCSSQSGHNTVSWYQQALGQGPQFIFQYYREEENGRGNFPPRFSGLQFPNYSSELNVNALELDDSALYLCASSLNLQGANVLTFGAGSRLTVL.

This chain connects TRBV2 to TRBJ1-5; 7 bases align to TRBD1. V shed 7 bases, J shed 3 bases, and the junction held 9 bases outside the gene matches. The CDR3 is 15 amino acids. The V gene's germline CDR1 is SNHLY and CDR2 FYNNEI. In nucleotides, the CDR3 is TGTGCCAGCAAGTGGGGCCAGGGGGACAATCAGCCCCAGCATTTT. Amino acids: CASKWGQGDNQPQHF.

This chain connects TRBV4-2 to TRBJ2-1, with TRBD2 identical over 8 bases. Trimming at V came to 0 bases and at J to 7 bases, leaving 8 bases not matched to a gene. CDR1 is LGHNA and CDR2 is YNFKEQ in the germline V gene. CDR3 length: 16 residues. The CDR3 reads CASSQEGGGQGNEQFF. In nucleotides, the CDR3 is TGTGCCAGCAGCCAAGAGGGCGGGGGGCAGGGAAATGAGCAGTTCTTC.

The chain uses TRBV18 and TRBJ2-1, with D possibly matching TRBD1 (6 bases). The CDR3 consists of 14 residues. Trimming removed 5 bases from V and 3 bases from J, with 11 bases in between. Germline values: CDR1 KGHSH, CDR2 LQKENI. CDR3 bases: TGTGCCAGCTCATACGGACAGAACTACAATGAGCAGTTCTTC. Its translation is CASSYGQNYNEQFF.

This clone was seen a single time. The chain joins TRBV19 to TRBJ2-4, with a tentative D call TRBD2 (6 bases). The CDR3 has 12 residues. The V end lost 8 bases, the J end lost 9 bases, and 14 bases lay between the germline ends. The germline CDR1 and CDR2 sequences are LNHDA and SQIVND (reference sequence). This CDR3 reads CASSPGGSIQYF. DNA for the CDR3: TGTGCCAGTTCCCCCGGGGGTAGCATTCAGTACTTC.

The J gene is TRBJ2-2, the V gene TRBV18; possibly TRBD1 for D (5 bases). CDR3 length equals 15 residues. V lost 2 bases to trimming and J lost 1 base, with 8 bases between them. The germline CDR1 and CDR2 sequences are KGHSH and LQKENI. As DNA, the CDR3 is TGTGCCAGCTCACCAGGGCAGGGGAACACCGGGGAGCTGTTTTTT. Translating it yields CASSPGQGNTGELFF.

The J gene is TRBJ2-7, the V gene TRBV29-1; 8 nucleotides agree with TRBD1. The CDR3 contains 14 residues. From germline, CDR1 is SQVTM and CDR2 ANQGSEA. The ends lost 4 bases at V and 6 bases at J; junction bases unmatched: 11. Here the CDR3 DNA reads TGCAGCGTTGTTCCCACAAACCAGGGGGCCGAGCAGTACTTC. Residues: CSVVPTNQGAEQYF.

CDR3: CASSRGFLREETQYF. DNA of the CDR3: TGCGCCAGCAGTCGCGGTTTTTTGCGGGAAGAGACCCAGTACTTC. V gene TRBV4-1 combines with J gene TRBJ2-5, with TRBD2 as a possible D gene (5 bases). The CDR3 contains 15 residues. The germline CDR1 and CDR2 sequences are MGHRA and YSYEKL. The V and J ends lost 6 bases and 3 bases respectively, with 17 bases between them.

Notes on this clone: This specimen includes other DNA sequences encoding the same CDR3. The chain combines TRBV11-2 with TRBJ1-1; D is perhaps TRBD1 (5 bases). The CDR3 runs to 13 residues. The V end was cut by 2 bases, the J end by 1 base, with 5 bases between. The germline V gene has CDR1 SGHAT and CDR2 FQNNGV. CDR3: CASSLRGNTEAFF. The CDR3 nucleotides are TGTGCCAGCAGCTTAAGGGGGAACACTGAAGCTTTCTTT.

This chain links TRBV4-3 with TRBJ2-2; D is ambiguous. V dropped 0 bases and J dropped 7 bases, with 9 bases sitting between them. The CDR3 sequence is 14 residues long. Germline V CDR1 and CDR2: LGHNA, YSLEER. This CDR3 is CASSQDRRDGELFF. CDR3 coding DNA: TGCGCCAGCAGCCAAGATCGAAGGGACGGGGAGCTGTTTTTT.

The V and J genes are TRBV6-6 and TRBJ2-1; perhaps TRBD2 as D (5 bases). Per germline, CDR1 MNHNY and CDR2 SVGAGI (reference sequence). V lost 0 bases, J lost 4 bases, and 7 bases lay in between. The CDR3 consists of 14 residues. In DNA, the CDR3 is TGTGCCAGCAGTTACTCGAGGGTATACAATGAGCAGTTCTTC. It encodes CASSYSRVYNEQFF.

The chain couples TRBV6-5 to TRBJ1-2; D not certain. Germline V gene data show CDR1 as MNHEY and CDR2 as SVGAGI. The CDR3 is 13 residues long. V lost 5 bases and J 6 bases, leaving 13 bases between the germline ends. The CDR3 spells CASSPSYGDGYTF. CDR3 coding DNA: TGTGCCAGCAGTCCGTCGTACGGAGATGGCTACACCTTC.

The chain employs TRBV6-1 and TRBJ1-3, with D maybe TRBD1 (5 bases). CDR3 length: 14 residues. V was trimmed by 8 bases and J by 4 bases, leaving 15 bases between them. Germline-derived CDR1 and CDR2 are MNHNS and SASEGT. The CDR3: CASDRDPTGNTIYF. CDR3 nucleotide sequence: TGTGCCAGCGATCGGGACCCCACGGGAAACACCATATATTTT.

This chain joins TRBV10-3 and TRBJ1-5; 8 bases are a match to TRBD1. V was clipped by 5 bases and J by 6 bases; unmatched bases: 9. The CDR3 totals 15 residues. Germline CDR1 and CDR2: ENHRY and SYGVKD. CDR3 region: CAISPQGAGGQPQHF. In DNA form, the CDR3 reads TGTGCCATCAGTCCCCAGGGGGCAGGGGGTCAGCCCCAGCATTTT.

The J gene is TRBJ2-5, the V gene TRBV29-1; D not certain. This CDR3 is 11 amino acids long. The germline V gene has CDR1 SQVTM and CDR2 ANQGSEA. V was pared by 4 bases and J by 2 bases, with 5 bases between. DNA for the CDR3: TGCAGCGTTGGTAAACAAGAGACCCAGTACTTC. Protein product: CSVGKQETQYF.

This rearrangement joins TRBV14 to TRBJ1-3, with D possibly being TRBD1 (5 bases). The germline V gene encodes CDR1 SGHDN and CDR2 FVKESK. The CDR3 has 15 amino acids. Trimming took 0 bases from V and 0 from J, leaving 6 bases between them. CDR3 coding DNA: TGTGCCAGCAGCCAAGAGGGACCCTCTGGAAACACCATATATTTT. Protein: CASSQEGPSGNTIYF.